This TCR beta chain was obtained from a study of blood T cell repertoires in COVID-19 (dated by TCRdb to 2018 to 2020). Background on the whole study: Collaborator samples came from the United States, Italy and Spain and covered acute and convalescent phases of COVID-19. The repertoires were released in a freely available public database meant as a resource for research on the immune response to SARS-CoV-2. The material from the prospective study consisted of cDNA or gDNA derived from T cells, B-cell-depleted T cells, or PBMCs. Samples were obtained from the ongoing ImmuneRACE study (first 160 participants) and from about 1,300 subjects provided by 6 global collaborators. Subjects who had been exposed to COVID-19, were actively infected with it, or had recovered from it provided the deeply sampled blood TCRbeta repertoires that made up the dataset. Where HLA class I and class II types were available, the types were taken from metadata supplied by the sample provider, not from assay-based typing. The sample metadata nearly always contained a de-identified subject ID, COVID-19 status, age in years and sex.

The immunoSEQ Assay, a bias-controlled multiplex PCR, was used to amplify TCRbeta CDR3 regions from genomic DNA. In the original analysis: The number of nucleated cells in each sample was estimated from the amplification of reference gene primers within the assay. Sequence reads were collapsed and filtered to measure the absolute abundance of every unique TCRbeta CDR3 rearrangement. For each sample, productive Simpson clonality was calculated by taking the square root of Simpson's diversity index across productive rearrangements. Held by TCRdb, this immuneACCESS table contains in-frame sequences only and omits some clones. Under half of the omission traces to an unresolved V gene where checked; the cause of the rest is unknown. Clone size and V and J calls were adopted from that table, with D and trimming inferred from the DNA. The sample has approximately 120,000 clones on record, 84% of them singletons. Around 13% of the sample comes from the top ten.

This clone is a singleton in its sample. The antigen it binds to is not known. No much larger clone is present one base from it, and per-base qualities are unavailable. Each collaborating institution followed its own protocols to collect whole blood in K2EDTA tubes. For TCRbeta analysis, collaborators shipped samples in one of three forms: frozen whole blood, isolated PBMCs, or DNA extracted from either of those sample types. At the junction V is shortened by 10 bases and J by 5 bases, with 20 bases in between. CDR1 and CDR2 are drawn from the germline V gene: MRHNA, SNTAGT. Including cysteine and phenylalanine, the CDR3 has 15 amino acids. CDR3 DNA only is kept here, 45 bases in frame from base 1. Overall results and qualifications from the work: The quantity of clinical and demographic metadata differed by source and by participant and was supplied without curation.

The TCR originated in a human donor in a cohort sampled during active COVID-19. The V gene is TRBV6-4 and the J gene is TRBJ2-2, with the D gene call left open. The sample taken for sequencing was peripheral blood. The DNA reads as follows: TGTGCCACCCGTGGGTGGGCCTCAAAGACCGGGGAGCTGTTTTTT. This encodes CATRGWASKTGELFF.